The 26 T cell receptor beta chains below all came from one sample that was sequenced in a study of blood T cell repertoires in COVID-19. Assay: immunoSEQ multiplex PCR; the TCRdb copy retains only in-frame clones and omits some. The sample has some 94,000 clones, 84% seen once; the top ten hold about 2%. The source material was peripheral blood. These receptors all stem from a man in his 70s with active or convalescent COVID-19.

The genes are TRBV18 and TRBJ1-1; 7 bases map to TRBD1. J gave up 1 base and V 4 bases, and 6 bases lay outside the gene matches. CDR1 is KGHSH and CDR2 is LQKENI in the germline V gene. CDR3 size: 15 residues. The chain's CDR3 is CASSQTTGPNTEAFF. The CDR3 DNA is TGTGCCAGCTCACAAACGACAGGGCCGAACACTGAAGCTTTCTTT.

The V and J genes are TRBV7-9 and TRBJ2-1; the match to TRBD2 covers 9 bases. The germline gives CDR1 SEHNR, CDR2 FQNEAQ (reference sequence). The V and J ends lost 4 bases and 8 bases, in that order; junction bases with no gene match: 12. This CDR3 region has 16 residues. The DNA of the CDR3 is TGTGCCAGCAGCTCACCGACTAGCGGTGAATTTGATGAGCAGTTCTTC. Translating it yields CASSSPTSGEFDEQFF.

This rearrangement joins TRBV9 to TRBJ1-3; D is ambiguous. V was pared by 0 bases and J by 4 bases, with 8 bases between. The CDR3 has 14 amino acids. CDR1 SGDLS and CDR2 YYNGEE come from the germline V gene. CDR3 sequence (DNA): TGTGCCAGCAGCGTAGTCCCGGAGGGAAACACCATATATTTT. Protein: CASSVVPEGNTIYF.

The rearrangement links TRBV19 to TRBJ1-5, with 9 positions matching TRBD1. Trimming removed 0 bases from V and 0 bases from J; junction bases left unmatched: 3. The CDR3 totals 17 residues. Germline CDR1 and CDR2: LNHDA and SQIVND (reference sequence). This chain's CDR3 is CASSIDGTGLSNQPQHF. In nucleotides, the CDR3 is TGTGCCAGTAGTATAGATGGGACAGGGCTTAGCAATCAGCCCCAGCATTTT.

The chain has TRBV19 and TRBJ1-6; D may be TRBD1 (6 bases). CDR3 length equals 14 residues. Germline values: CDR1 LNHDA, CDR2 SQIVND (reference sequence). V was trimmed by 3 bases and J by 5 bases, leaving 8 bases between them. The CDR3 region is CASSIQGHNSPLHF. In nucleotides, the CDR3 is TGTGCCAGTAGTATCCAGGGGCATAATTCACCCCTCCACTTT.

Comments on this clone: The junction and the germline gene differ at one end; a read error may be behind it. The chain combines TRBV7-7 with TRBJ2-2; 7 bases are shared with TRBD2. Germline CDR1 reads SSHAT; CDR2 reads FNYEAQ (reference sequence). The CDR3 sequence is 15 residues long. CDR3 DNA: TGTGCTAGCAGCTTAGTTAGCGGGCTGACCGGGGAGCTGTTTTTT. This sequence encodes CASSLVSGLTGELFF.

The rearrangement joins TRBV6-1 to TRBJ1-5; D perhaps matches TRBD1 (5 bases). The CDR3 is 13 residues long. The germline V gene encodes CDR1 MNHNS and CDR2 SASEGT. Trimming took off 2 bases at V and 5 bases at J, with 7 bases between the two ends. The DNA of the CDR3 is TGTGCCAGCAGTGAACAGGGCGATCAGCCCCAGCATTTT. Translation: CASSEQGDQPQHF.

The chain recombines TRBV27 with TRBJ2-1, with 8 nucleotides matching TRBD1. This CDR3 is built from 15 residues. Germline V CDR1 and CDR2: MNHEY, SMNVEV (reference sequence). The J segment lost 4 bases and the V segment lost 1 base, leaving 3 bases of the junction unmatched. The CDR3 DNA is TGTGCCAGCAGTTTATTGAGGACAGGGTACAATGAGCAGTTCTTC. Translation: CASSLLRTGYNEQFF.

This clone has a single count. The chain is built from TRBV4-1 and TRBJ1-1, with D maybe TRBD1 (5 bases). The CDR3 covers 14 residues. Germline V lookup: CDR1 MGHRA, CDR2 YSYEKL. V shed 1 base and J shed 4 bases, with 10 bases lying between them. This CDR3 is CASSQGSGPTEAFF. CDR3 bases: TGCGCCAGCAGCCAAGGGTCAGGGCCCACTGAAGCTTTCTTT.

This chain connects TRBV4-1 to TRBJ1-2; 10 bases align to TRBD1. The V gene's germline CDR1 is MGHRA and CDR2 YSYEKL. Losses at the gene ends were 2 bases for V and 3 bases for J; bases not matched to a gene: 12. This CDR3 region has 18 residues. CDR3 protein: CASSQSGQGDLSDYGYTF. The CDR3 DNA sequence: TGCGCCAGCAGCCAATCCGGACAGGGGGACCTTTCTGACTATGGCTACACCTTC.

The V call is TRBV3-1 (or the pseudogene TRBV3-2), the J call TRBJ1-3, with D unclear. CDR3 length equals 17 residues. The germline gives CDR1 LGHDT, CDR2 YNNKEL (reference sequence). The V end was cut by 0 bases, the J end by 0 bases, with 12 bases between. The CDR3 DNA is TGTGCCAGCAGCCAAGATCGAGAAAGCAACTCTGGAAACACCATATATTTT. Amino acid sequence: CASSQDRESNSGNTIYF.

This clone was counted a single time. The chain recombines TRBV16 with TRBJ1-1, with 7 positions matching TRBD1. CDR1 and CDR2 (germline): KGHSY, FQNENV. V trimming: 1 base; J trimming: 8 bases; junction bases outside the gene matches: 4. The CDR3 extends over 13 amino acids. This chain's CDR3 is CASSQLQGREAFF. The CDR3 nucleotides read TGTGCCAGCAGCCAATTACAGGGGCGGGAAGCTTTCTTT.

CDR3 nucleotide sequence: TGCGCCAGCAGCTTAGGGGACAGGGTAACTAATGAAAAACTGTTTTTT. Amino acids: CASSLGDRVTNEKLFF. V and J are TRBV5-1 and TRBJ1-4; 9 bases are a match to TRBD1. CDR1 and CDR2 from the germline V gene are SGHRS and YFSETQ. The CDR3 runs 16 residues. Losses at the gene ends were 2 bases for V and 1 base for J; bases not matched to a gene: 3. Together with reference TRBV5-1 and TRBJ1-4, the CDR3 gives the full variable domain: KAGVTQTPRYLIKTRGQQVTLSCSPISGHRSVSWYQQTPGQGLQFLFEYFSETQRNKGNFPGRFSGRQFSNSRSEMNVSTLELGDSALYLCASSLGDRVTNEKLFFGSGTQLSVL.

V is TRBV28 and J is TRBJ1-1; 7 bases map to TRBD1. CDR1 and CDR2 from the germline V gene are MDHEN and SYDVKM. The trim removed 6 bases at V and 5 bases at J, leaving 12 bases unmatched. The CDR3 extends over 15 amino acids. The CDR3, as DNA: TGTGCCAGCAGACCTAGGACAGGAAGTTGGACTGAAGCTTTCTTT. Its translation is CASRPRTGSWTEAFF.

The V and J genes are TRBV12-3 or TRBV12-4 and TRBJ1-1; no clear D. V gave up 5 bases and J gave up 3 bases, with 7 bases separating them. This CDR3 is built from 12 residues. The CDR3 loop reads CASSQDYTEAFF. In nucleotides, the CDR3 is TGTGCCAGCAGTCAGGACTACACTGAAGCTTTCTTT.

The V gene is TRBV3-1 (or the pseudogene TRBV3-2), the J gene TRBJ1-1; D remains ambiguous. Trimming took 4 bases from V and 4 from J, leaving 10 bases between them. The CDR3 runs to 13 residues. Per the germline V gene, CDR1 is LGHDT and CDR2 is YNNKEL (reference sequence). CDR3 nucleotide sequence: TGTGCCAGCAGCCCTGACCGGGGCACTGAAGCTTTCTTT. It specifies CASSPDRGTEAFF.

The chain couples TRBV15 to TRBJ1-1; perhaps TRBD1 as D (5 bases). The germline V gene encodes CDR1 LNHNV and CDR2 YYDKDF (reference sequence). The CDR3 has 17 amino acids. V lost 1 base and J lost 3, with 18 bases in between. CDR3: CATSRGEGRGLDTEAFF. CDR3 DNA sequence: TGTGCCACCAGCAGAGGAGAGGGGAGGGGTTTGGACACTGAAGCTTTCTTT.

This chain joins TRBV23-1 and TRBJ2-3; weak D call: TRBD2 (6 bases). TRBV23-1 has ORF status, its function being uncertain. V lost 6 bases to trimming and J lost 5 bases, with 18 bases between them. This CDR3 has 15 amino acids. The chain's CDR3 is CASRWGCGVVDTQYF. For the CDR3, the DNA is TGCGCCAGCAGATGGGGTTGCGGGGTAGTAGATACGCAGTATTTT.

This clone was observed a single time. The rearrangement links TRBV11-2 to TRBJ1-2; D unresolved. CDR1 is SGHAT, CDR2 FQNNGV, per germline. With 6 bases removed from V and 0 bases from J, the gap between germline ends came to 8 bases. CDR3 size: 13 residues. The DNA of the CDR3 is TGTGCCAGCAGTAAAACAGCTAACTATGGCTACACCTTC. It encodes CASSKTANYGYTF.

The V and J genes are TRBV2 and TRBJ1-4, with D hard to call. From germline, CDR1 is SNHLY and CDR2 FYNNEI. The CDR3 is 13 amino acids. V lost 9 bases and J lost 4, with 12 bases in between. CDR3 bases: TGTGCCAGTAAAGCTGAGGTTAATGAAAAACTGTTTTTT. It specifies CASKAEVNEKLFF. The whole variable domain, filled in from reference TRBV2 and TRBJ1-4, reads EPEVTQTPSHQVTQMGQEVILRCVPISNHLYFYWYRQILGQKVEFLVSFYNNEISEKSEIFDDQFSVERPDGSNFTLKIRSTKLEDSAMYFCASKAEVNEKLFFGSGTQLSVL.

This chain connects TRBV4-2 to TRBJ2-5; tentatively, D is TRBD2 (6 bases). The germline gives CDR1 LGHNA, CDR2 YNFKEQ. The CDR3 spans 15 residues. V was pared by 0 bases and J by 2 bases, with 10 bases between. CDR3 in DNA: TGTGCCAGCAGCCAAGATAAGGAGGGTCAAGAGACCCAGTACTTC. This encodes CASSQDKEGQETQYF.

The chain links TRBV28 to TRBJ2-2, with D perhaps matching TRBD2 (7 bases). Trimming removed 7 bases at V and 5 bases at J, with 17 bases between. The CDR3 is 15 residues long. The V gene's germline CDR1 is MDHEN and CDR2 SYDVKM. The CDR3 DNA reads TGTGCCAGCACTGAGCGGGGCAGGGGAACCGGGGAGCTGTTTTTT. This gives the protein CASTERGRGTGELFF.

This chain connects TRBV20-1 to TRBJ2-7, with a possible D match to TRBD2 (6 bases). V lost 5 bases and J lost 5, with 10 bases in between. The CDR3 has 11 amino acids. CDR1 DFQATT and CDR2 SNEGSKA come from the germline V gene (reference sequence). The CDR3 DNA reads TGCAGTGCTCTAGGAGGGCACGAGCAGTACTTC. This encodes CSALGGHEQYF.

V gene TRBV28 combines with J gene TRBJ1-1, with TRBD1 matching 10 bases. The CDR3 loop spans 17 amino acids. The trim removed 6 bases at V and 1 base at J, leaving 11 bases unmatched. Germline-derived CDR1 and CDR2 are MDHEN and SYDVKM. In nucleotides, the CDR3 is TGTGCCAGCAGCGACGTCCCGGGACAGGGGCCGAACACTGAAGCTTTCTTT. Encoded protein: CASSDVPGQGPNTEAFF.

This chain links TRBV4-1 with TRBJ2-2; TRBD1 matches at 8 bases. CDR3 length: 16 amino acids. Unmatched junction bases numbered 4, after V lost 4 bases and J lost 0 bases. Germline CDR1 MGHRA, CDR2 YSYEKL. The CDR3 sequence: CASSPGTGPNTGELFF. The CDR3 region has the DNA TGCGCCAGCAGCCCCGGGACAGGACCGAACACCGGGGAGCTGTTTTTT.

The CDR3 nucleotides are TGTGCCAGCAGTGATTCAGGGGGCGGGCGGCCCCAGCATTTT. It codes for CASSDSGGGRPQHF. The V call is TRBV6-1, the J call TRBJ1-5, with 8 bases matching TRBD1. This CDR3 comprises 14 residues. J gave up 9 bases and V 3 bases, and 7 bases lay outside the gene matches. Germline V gene sequence: CDR1 MNHNS, CDR2 SASEGT.